The sequence of this T cell receptor (beta chain) was determined in a study of shared clonotypes between healthy human individuals (dated by TCRdb to 2018 to 2021). Context from the whole study: The cohort included a few men and a couple of women between 18 and 49 years of age. For each donor, CD4 naive and CD4 memory were each given three plates, CD8 naive was given two plates, and CD8 memory was given one plate. The study deeply sequenced blood TCR repertoires of several healthy adults to estimate repertoire size and the extent of clonotype sharing between individuals. Different laboratories and diverse techniques were used to prepare libraries and sequence TCR repertoires, to increase sequencing depth and limit assay-specific biases. Per donor, leukapheresis produced somewhere between about 0.94 and 9 billion PBMCs. Beyond this particular receptor, the publication reports: When a handful of donors were compared, the shared fraction of clonotypes was about 5% for naive CD4, about 4% for naive CD8, about 2.4% for memory CD4, and 0.35% to 0.5% for memory CD8. The genetic and exposure-history diversity represented was limited by the small number of donors. Based on pairwise subsampling, the degree of clonotype sharing among donors was expected to be affected by sequencing depth. Incomplete sequencing was indicated by rarefaction of sorted-subset datasets, despite the large sequencing depth. Larger estimated clonotype richness was generally found for naive subsets than for memory subsets. Clonotypes shared by all four sorted-subset donors showed higher generation probabilities than non-shared clonotypes. Sampling was restricted to blood, and TCR repertoires in tissue are likely to differ from TCR repertoires in blood.

CD8 naive samples were obtained by positive selection for CCR7 among CD45RO-negative cells, yielding a CD45RA+CCR7+ population from which TemRA cells were excluded. The donors were healthy, HIV-negative adults who had no recently reported acute infections or vaccinations. Only Caucasian adults living in Nashville, Tennessee, USA were represented among the donors. After blood collection by leukapheresis, PBMCs were isolated using Ficoll-Histopaque density gradient centrifugation and then cryopreserved in the vapor phase of liquid nitrogen. Analytical flow cytometry was used to check the purity and quantity of every magnetically sorted T cell population. Genomic DNA was isolated from each sorted fraction and quantified by UV absorbance on a Nanodrop 2000c. Using the deep immunoSEQ assay, TCR CDR3 regions were amplified from genomic DNA by multiplex PCR. Extracted genomic DNA from each cell subset was distributed evenly across all wells of several immunoSEQ 96-well plates, and each plate was treated as a replicate. Each replicate PCR for sorted subsets received roughly 0.2 ug genomic DNA, equal to 28,000 or so T cell genomes. The purified libraries were quantified using a Qubit 3.0 fluorometer, sized with a Bioanalyzer 2100, and then quantified again using the KAPA Library Quantification kit. Every immunoSEQ 96-well plate was sequenced on a dedicated single-read 150-cycle Illumina NextSeq 550 flow cell. Under the source paper's analysis protocol: Because the immunoSEQ output held only junctional sequences and lacked quality scores, the filtering could not match the filtering applied to full-length reads. Sequences were annotated with PyIR, a Python wrapper for IgBLAST v1.9, using IMGT germline references to assign V/J genes and CDR3. Reads were removed for weak V/J assignments (E-value above 1e-6), missing CDR3, stop codons, out-of-frame junctions, or ambiguous translated residues. V3J clonotypes were defined as sequences sharing an identical inferred V gene, J gene, and CDR3 amino acid sequence. To compute the percentage overlap between repertoires, the number of shared unique clonotypes was divided by the size of the smaller repertoire. Three approaches were used to assess repertoire richness: RTK rarefaction, the Chao1 estimator, and Recon v2.1 estimates of unobserved clonotypes. Generation probabilities were computed with OLGA for all TCRbeta clonotypes obtained by the gDNA method from a handful of donors. In its TCRdb copy, this immuneACCESS table keeps in-frame sequences only and misses some clones. Where compared with another copy, unresolved V genes explain less than half of these, and the others have no known cause. The V and J calls and clone size are taken from that table; D and trimming were inferred from the DNA. Recorded for this sample are approximately 1.9 million clones; just over 90% of them occurred a single time. In total, the top ten clones hold around 1.8% of the sample.

In regard to this clone: What this receptor recognizes is not known. No quality values exist for individual bases; no much larger clone is one base distant.

Inclusive of the bounding cysteine and phenylalanine, the CDR3 is 11 residues long. Solely the CDR3 DNA is kept, with 33 bases framed from the first base. The CDR1 and CDR2 encoded by the germline V gene are MGHDK and SYGVNS. V was cut back by 4 bases and J by 3 bases, leaving a gap of 3 bases between them. The chain is encoded by TRBV25-1 joined to TRBJ1-1, with the D gene call left open. The clonotype comes from a man younger than 35 in good health. Some clones in this sample may be carry-over from other donors' samples. The sample taken for sequencing was naive CD8+ T cells from PBMCs. The cell subset or site label here, explained by the study, means: CD45RA+CCR7+. The DNA sequence follows: TGTGCCAGCAGTGTTGACACTGAAGCTTTCTTT. It is translated as CASSVDTEAFF.